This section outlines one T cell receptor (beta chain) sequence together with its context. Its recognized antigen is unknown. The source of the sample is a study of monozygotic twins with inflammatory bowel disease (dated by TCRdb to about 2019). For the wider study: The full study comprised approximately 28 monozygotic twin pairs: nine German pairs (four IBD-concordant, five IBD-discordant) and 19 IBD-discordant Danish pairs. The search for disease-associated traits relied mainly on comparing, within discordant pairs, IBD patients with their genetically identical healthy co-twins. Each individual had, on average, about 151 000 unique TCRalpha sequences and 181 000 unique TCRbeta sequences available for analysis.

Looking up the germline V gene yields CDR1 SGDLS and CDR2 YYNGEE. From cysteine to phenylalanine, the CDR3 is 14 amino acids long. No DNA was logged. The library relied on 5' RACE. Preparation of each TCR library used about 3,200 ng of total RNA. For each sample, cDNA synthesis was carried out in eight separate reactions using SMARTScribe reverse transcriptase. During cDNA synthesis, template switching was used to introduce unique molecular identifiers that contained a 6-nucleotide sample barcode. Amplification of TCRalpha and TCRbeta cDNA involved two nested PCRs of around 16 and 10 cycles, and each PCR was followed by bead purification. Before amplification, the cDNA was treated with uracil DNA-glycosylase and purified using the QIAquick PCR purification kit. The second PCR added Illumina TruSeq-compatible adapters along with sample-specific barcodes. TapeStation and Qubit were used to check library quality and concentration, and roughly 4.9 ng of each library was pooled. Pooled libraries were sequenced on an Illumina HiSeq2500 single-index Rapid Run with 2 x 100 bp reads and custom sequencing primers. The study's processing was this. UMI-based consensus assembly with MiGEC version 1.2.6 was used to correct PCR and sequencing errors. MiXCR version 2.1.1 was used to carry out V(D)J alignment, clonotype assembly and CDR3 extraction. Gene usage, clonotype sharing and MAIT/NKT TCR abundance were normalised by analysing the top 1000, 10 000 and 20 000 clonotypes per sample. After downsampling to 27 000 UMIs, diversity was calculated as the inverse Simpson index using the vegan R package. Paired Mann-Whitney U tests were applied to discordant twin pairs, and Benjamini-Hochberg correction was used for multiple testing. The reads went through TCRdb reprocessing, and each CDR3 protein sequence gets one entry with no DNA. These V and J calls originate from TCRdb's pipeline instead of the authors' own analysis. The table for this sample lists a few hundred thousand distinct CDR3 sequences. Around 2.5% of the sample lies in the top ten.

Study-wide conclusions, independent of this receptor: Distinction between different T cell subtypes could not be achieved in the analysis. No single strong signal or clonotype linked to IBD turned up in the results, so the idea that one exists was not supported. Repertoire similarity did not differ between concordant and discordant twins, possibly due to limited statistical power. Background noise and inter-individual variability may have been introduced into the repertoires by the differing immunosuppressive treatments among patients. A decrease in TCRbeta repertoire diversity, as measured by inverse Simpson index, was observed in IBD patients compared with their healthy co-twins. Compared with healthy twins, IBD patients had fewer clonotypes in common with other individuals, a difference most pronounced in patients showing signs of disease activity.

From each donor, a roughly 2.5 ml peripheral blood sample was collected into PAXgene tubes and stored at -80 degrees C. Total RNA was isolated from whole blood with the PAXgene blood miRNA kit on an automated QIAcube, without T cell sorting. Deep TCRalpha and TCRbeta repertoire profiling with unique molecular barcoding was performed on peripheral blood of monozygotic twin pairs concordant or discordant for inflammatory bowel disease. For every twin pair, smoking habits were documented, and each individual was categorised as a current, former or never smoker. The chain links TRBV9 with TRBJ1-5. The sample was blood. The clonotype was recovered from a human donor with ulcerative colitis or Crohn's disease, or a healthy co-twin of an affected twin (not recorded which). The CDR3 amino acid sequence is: CASSVEGGDQPQHF.